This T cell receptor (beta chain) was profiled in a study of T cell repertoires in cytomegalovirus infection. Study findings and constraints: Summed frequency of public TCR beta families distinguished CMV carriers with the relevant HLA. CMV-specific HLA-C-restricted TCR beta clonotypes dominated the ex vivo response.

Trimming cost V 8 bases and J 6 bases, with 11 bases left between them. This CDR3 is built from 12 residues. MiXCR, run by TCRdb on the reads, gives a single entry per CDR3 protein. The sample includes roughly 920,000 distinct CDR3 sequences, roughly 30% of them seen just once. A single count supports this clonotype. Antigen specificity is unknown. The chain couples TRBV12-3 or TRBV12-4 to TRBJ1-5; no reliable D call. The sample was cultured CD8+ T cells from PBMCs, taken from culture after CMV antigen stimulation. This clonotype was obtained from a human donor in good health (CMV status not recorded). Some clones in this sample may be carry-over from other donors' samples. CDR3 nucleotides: TGTGCCAGCGGAGAGAGTGGTCAGCCCCAGCATTTT. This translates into CASGESGQPQHF.